A single sample gave rise to the 23 T cell receptor beta chains below, sequenced in a study of cytomegalovirus exposure and HLA in healthy donors. This PCR relied on a set of 60 Vbeta primers and 13 Jbeta primers. Produced via immunoSEQ multiplex PCR; TCRdb's table is partial and in-frame only. The repertoire holds around 100,000 clones, with approximately 70% as singletons. The sequenced material came from PBMCs. These TCRs come from a woman between 25 and 40 years old in good health and CMV-seronegative.

This clone has more than one count but fewer than ten. The V call is TRBV30, the J call TRBJ1-1, with TRBD1 as a possible D gene (5 bases). This CDR3 has 12 residues. V shed 0 bases and J shed 8 bases, with 10 bases lying between them. Germline CDR1 is GTSNPN and CDR2 is SVGIG (reference sequence). CDR3 sequence reads: CAWSVAGREAFF. DNA for the CDR3: TGTGCCTGGAGTGTAGCGGGACGGGAAGCTTTCTTT.

V gene TRBV6-4 combines with J gene TRBJ2-1, with D possibly matching TRBD1 (7 bases). The CDR3 spans 15 residues. CDR1 and CDR2 (germline): MRHNA, SNTAGT. Between the trimmed V and J ends, which lost 2 bases and 7 bases, there was a span of 15 bases. The CDR3 here is CASSDKSGGGNEQFF. The CDR3 region has the DNA TGTGCCAGCAGTGACAAGTCAGGGGGAGGTAATGAGCAGTTCTTC.

This rearrangement joins TRBV11-2 to TRBJ1-1, with 9 bases matching TRBD1. The CDR3 has 15 residues. V lost 4 bases and J lost 5; bases outside the gene matches: 8. Germline V gene data show CDR1 as SGHAT and CDR2 as FQNNGV. The CDR3 nucleotides read TGTGCCAGCAGCTGGACAGGGGATTCTCCAACTGAAGCTTTCTTT. Protein product: CASSWTGDSPTEAFF.

The chain uses TRBV5-5 and TRBJ1-5; no reliable D call. The CDR3 sequence is 13 residues long. Germline V CDR1 and CDR2: SGHKS, YYEKEE (reference sequence). Trimming took 5 bases from V and 9 from J, leaving 15 bases between them. CDR3 region: CASSSGQSWPQHF. DNA for the CDR3: TGTGCCAGCAGTTCTGGGCAGTCCTGGCCCCAGCATTTT.

The gene calls are TRBV27 and TRBJ2-7; D uncertain. The CDR3 is 14 residues long. Germline V gene sequence: CDR1 MNHEY, CDR2 SMNVEV (reference sequence). The V gene lost 3 bases and the J gene lost 7 bases, with 16 bases spanning the gap. The CDR3: CASSFRVPPVEQYF. The CDR3 DNA sequence: TGTGCCAGCAGTTTTCGGGTGCCTCCGGTGGAGCAGTACTTC.

V is TRBV7-2 and J is TRBJ1-2; TRBD1 matches at 9 bases. Trimming took 5 bases from V and 5 from J; bases not matched to a gene: 15. This CDR3 is built from 17 residues. The germline CDR1 and CDR2 sequences are SGHTA and FQGNSA. The CDR3 loop is CASSPTGTGMAGYGYTF. Here the CDR3 DNA reads TGTGCCAGCAGCCCCACCGGGACAGGGATGGCAGGGTATGGCTACACCTTC.

The chain recombines TRBV7-9 with TRBJ1-1, with no clear D. V lost 1 base to trimming and J lost 0 bases, with 9 bases between them. The germline CDR1 and CDR2 sequences are SEHNR and FQNEAQ (reference sequence). The CDR3 has 15 amino acids. CDR3: CASSLVDYMNTEAFF. The CDR3 DNA follows: TGTGCCAGCAGCTTAGTTGATTACATGAACACTGAAGCTTTCTTT.

The chain recombines TRBV30 with TRBJ1-5; D ambiguous. There are 13 residues in the CDR3. With 2 bases removed from V and 5 bases from J, the gap between germline ends came to 10 bases. Looked up from germline, CDR1 is GTSNPN and CDR2 is SVGIG (reference sequence). CDR3 protein: CAWSYTFDQPQHF. The CDR3 region has the DNA TGTGCCTGGAGTTATACTTTCGATCAGCCCCAGCATTTT.

This clone was found once. The chain joins TRBV6-4 to TRBJ1-5; D remains ambiguous. Trimming removed 2 bases at V and 6 bases at J, with 14 bases between. CDR1 MRHNA and CDR2 SNTAGT come from the germline V gene. The CDR3 sequence is 15 residues long. For the CDR3, the DNA is TGTGCCAGCAGTGACGGAGCGGACGGTAGTCAGCCCCAGCATTTT. It codes for CASSDGADGSQPQHF.

The rearrangement joins TRBV5-1 to TRBJ1-5; TRBD1 might be the D (5 bases). From germline, CDR1 is SGHRS and CDR2 YFSETQ. V shed 0 bases and J shed 7 bases, with 8 bases lying between them. The CDR3 has 13 residues. The CDR3 DNA is TGCGCCAGCAGCTTGGAGGCAGGGCAGCCCCAGCATTTT. Amino acids: CASSLEAGQPQHF.

This sequence joins TRBV19 and TRBJ2-5; the D gene is possibly TRBD2 (5 bases). This CDR3 has 16 residues. The germline CDR1 and CDR2 sequences are LNHDA and SQIVND (reference sequence). With 0 bases removed from V and 5 bases from J, the gap between germline ends came to 16 bases. The CDR3 sequence: CASSIDLVGGRETQYF. The CDR3 nucleotides read TGTGCCAGTAGTATAGATCTGGTAGGCGGGCGGGAGACCCAGTACTTC.

The chain uses TRBV5-1 and TRBJ2-1; weak D call: TRBD2 (6 bases). CDR1 is SGHRS, CDR2 YFSETQ, per germline. The V end was cut by 3 bases, the J end by 5 bases, with 15 bases between. This CDR3 contains 15 residues. In nucleotides, the CDR3 is TGCGCCAGCAGCTCAGCGGGCACAGAGAACAATGAGCAGTTCTTC. It translates to CASSSAGTENNEQFF.

This clone has just one count. The V gene is TRBV11-3, the J gene TRBJ2-7; D call uncertain. This CDR3 contains 14 residues. Germline-derived CDR1 and CDR2 are SGHNT and YENEEA. Trimming left V 1 base short and J 0 bases short, with 7 bases between. CDR3 bases: TGTGCCAGCAGCTTAGGTCCCATCTCCTACGAGCAGTACTTC. Amino acids: CASSLGPISYEQYF.

The rearrangement joins TRBV5-4 to TRBJ1-1; D unresolved. The V end lost 4 bases, the J end lost 0 bases, and 10 bases lay between the germline ends. CDR1 is SGHNT, CDR2 YYREEE, per germline (reference sequence). The CDR3 spans 14 residues. Here the CDR3 DNA reads TGTGCCAGCAGCCCGCGTCCCGTGAACACTGAAGCTTTCTTT. Translation: CASSPRPVNTEAFF.

This clone was seen only once. The chain is built from TRBV7-2 and TRBJ2-3, with 8 positions matching TRBD2. The length of the CDR3 is 18 residues. V was clipped by 4 bases and J by 2 bases; unmatched bases: 14. Germline CDR1 and CDR2: SGHTA and FQGNSA. The CDR3 is CASSSHQRGTHYTDTQYF. The CDR3 region has the DNA TGTGCCAGCAGCTCCCACCAGCGGGGGACCCACTACACAGATACGCAGTATTTT.

The chain employs TRBV7-2 and TRBJ1-2; possible D gene TRBD1, 5 bases. V gave up 5 bases and J gave up 6 bases, with 13 bases separating them. Germline CDR1 is SGHTA and CDR2 is FQGNSA. The CDR3 is 13 amino acids. The DNA for the CDR3 is TGTGCCAGCAGCGCTCAGGGTATCCATGGCTACACCTTC. Residues: CASSAQGIHGYTF.

V and J are TRBV11-1 and TRBJ1-1, with 10 bases identical to TRBD1. CDR3 length: 13 amino acids. V lost 4 bases to trimming and J lost 5 bases; unmatched junction nucleotides: 1. The germline V gene encodes CDR1 SGHAT and CDR2 FQDESV (reference sequence). CDR3 sequence reads: CASSWDRGTEAFF. Here the CDR3 DNA reads TGTGCCAGCAGCTGGGACAGGGGTACTGAAGCTTTCTTT. Full variable domain (remainder filled in from reference TRBV11-1 and TRBJ1-1): EAEVAQSPRYKITEKSQAVAFWCDPISGHATLYWYRQILGQGPELLVQFQDESVVDDSQLPKDRFSAERLKGVDSTLKIQPAELGDSAMYLCASSWDRGTEAFFGQGTRLTVV.

The V call is TRBV29-1, the J call TRBJ1-2, with 8 bases that match TRBD1. The CDR3 is made up of 12 amino acids. CDR1 SQVTM and CDR2 ANQGSEA come from the germline V gene. Trimming at V came to 5 bases and at J to 8 bases, leaving 7 bases not matched to a gene. The CDR3 nucleotides are TGCAGCGTTCGGCAGGGGGCTGGGGGCTACACCTTC. It specifies CSVRQGAGGYTF.

This clone was recorded a few times. J is TRBJ2-2 and V is TRBV9, with a possible D match to TRBD1 (5 bases). The CDR3 is 16 amino acids. Germline lookup yields CDR1 SGDLS and CDR2 YYNGEE. V was cut by 0 bases and J by 1 base, with 10 bases left in between. The CDR3 spells CASSVGGRVNTGELFF. In DNA form, the CDR3 reads TGTGCCAGCAGCGTAGGGGGCAGGGTGAACACCGGGGAGCTGTTTTTT.

The table lists this clone with a count of one. The V gene is TRBV30, the J gene TRBJ2-5; a possible D gene is TRBD1 (6 bases). CDR3 length: 14 amino acids. V lost 4 bases and J lost 5, with 17 bases in between. The germline CDR1 and CDR2 sequences are GTSNPN and SVGIG (reference sequence). Written as DNA, the CDR3 is TGTGCCTGGAAAAAGACAGGTATTCGGGAGACCCAGTACTTC. Amino acids: CAWKKTGIRETQYF.

The chain uses TRBV4-3 and TRBJ2-1, with D perhaps TRBD2 (5 bases). Germline values: CDR1 LGHNA, CDR2 YSLEER. This CDR3 has 16 residues. Trimming took off 0 bases at V and 0 bases at J, with 9 bases between the two ends. The CDR3 region has the DNA TGCGCCAGCAGCCAAGAGGTGGGGAGCTCCTACAATGAGCAGTTCTTC. It is translated as CASSQEVGSSYNEQFF.

The table lists this clone with a few counts. The chain combines TRBV14 with TRBJ2-5; D is uncertain. The germline CDR1 and CDR2 sequences are SGHDN and FVKESK. The CDR3 runs 15 residues. V was cut by 1 base and J by 4 bases, with 13 bases left in between. In DNA form, the CDR3 reads TGTGCCAGCAGCCAAGGAACGATTAGCACAGAGACCCAGTACTTC. Translation: CASSQGTISTETQYF.

The V call is TRBV10-3, the J call TRBJ1-4; a weak D match, TRBD1 (6 bases). Germline lookup yields CDR1 ENHRY and CDR2 SYGVKD. CDR3 length: 15 amino acids. The germline V and J ends were trimmed by 3 bases and 12 bases, with 20 bases remaining between them. Here the CDR3 reads CAISDYLGAQGELFF. The DNA of the CDR3 is TGTGCCATCAGTGATTATTTGGGGGCGCAGGGAGAACTGTTTTTT.